This T cell receptor (beta chain) was captured in a study of blood T cell repertoires in COVID-19. As for the study in general: Donors in the United States, Italy and Spain gave samples during acute or convalescent COVID-19. PBMCs, B-cell-depleted T cells, or T cells were the source of the cDNA or gDNA that made up the material.

Original processing methods: Reference gene primers were amplified, and this amplification served to estimate nucleated cell counts. The protocol was immunoSEQ multiplex PCR, while the TCRdb copy is restricted to in-frame clones and leaves out a portion. The DNA gave D and trimming, while V, J and clone size come from that table. Seen here are around 230,000 clones, roughly 85% observed once, and the top ten hold about 4%. The length of the CDR3 is 13 residues. The germline gives CDR1 SGHKS, CDR2 YYEKEE (reference sequence). V was clipped by 4 bases and J by 0 bases, with 7 bases between them. Which cohort a participant joined came from the clinical history participants gave.

The genes are TRBV5-5 and TRBJ1-1; D uncertain. This TCR came from a woman in her forties with acute COVID-19. Sequences were obtained from PBMCs or T cells enriched from blood (not recorded which). The CDR3: CASSVKLNTEAFF. CDR3 DNA sequence: TGTGCCAGCAGCGTTAAGCTGAACACTGAAGCTTTCTTT.